The clone carrying this T cell receptor (beta chain) was seen just once. The sample originates from a study of blood T cell repertoires in COVID-19. Overall study context: Samples of COVID-19 (acute and convalescent) were obtained from the United States, Italy and Spain. T cells, B-cell-depleted T cells, or PBMCs provided the cDNA or gDNA that served as material.

Researchers sorted participants into cohorts using their self-reported clinical history. Generated by immunoSEQ multiplex PCR, the TCRdb table keeps only in-frame clones and is missing some. The sample holds fewer than 350,000 clones, more than 70% seen once. This clonotype originated in a woman aged 60-70 years in a cohort exposed to, infected with or recovered from COVID-19 (not recorded which). Sequences were obtained from PBMCs or T cells enriched from blood (not recorded which).

CDR3 region: CASSGWQGGNSYNSPLHF. The CDR3, as DNA: TGTGCCAGCAGTGGGTGGCAGGGAGGAAACTCCTATAATTCACCCCTCCACTTT. This sequence joins TRBV2 and TRBJ1-6; D may be TRBD1 (5 bases). The ends were cut back, 4 bases at V and 0 bases at J, with 16 bases in the middle. Germline assignment: CDR1 SNHLY and CDR2 FYNNEI. CDR3 length: 18 residues.